This is a list of T cell receptor beta chains from one sample in a study of cytomegalovirus exposure and HLA in healthy donors. Repertoires were generated with immunoSEQ multiplex PCR, while TCRdb's copy carries only in-frame clones and drops some. Of around 130,000 clones detected, about four fifths appear once; the ten largest clones hold 2.5% to 3.5%. Source material: PBMCs. The origin of the receptors is a man younger than 40 in good health and CMV-seronegative. CDR3s include the opening cysteine and the closing phenylalanine or tryptophan. Each record gives: J gene, clone size, D gene, V gene, CDR3 DNA, CDR3 protein. The D gene is left open where the match is weak. Rows may omit the clone size; those that give it use once, few, many or a size class.

J: TRBJ2-7
size: .
D: TRBD1
V: TRBV7-8
DNA: TGTGCCAGCAGCTCCACATTTCAGGGGGCGAAGAAGAGGTACGAGCAGTACTTC
CDR3: CASSSTFQGAKKRYEQYF

J: TRBJ2-7
size: .
D: .
V: TRBV6-6
DNA: TGTGCCAGCAGTCCTGGGACTGTCTACGAGCAGTACTTC
CDR3: CASSPGTVYEQYF

J: TRBJ2-2
size: few
D: TRBD1
V: TRBV6-1
DNA: TGTGCCAGTCTCCGGGACAGGGGGCCCGGGGAGCTGTTTTTT
CDR3: CASLRDRGPGELFF

J: TRBJ1-1
size: .
D: TRBD1
V: TRBV7-3
DNA: TGTGCCAGCAGCACGACCGGACAGGGGACGACTGAAGCTTTCTTT
CDR3: CASSTTGQGTTEAFF

J: TRBJ2-7
size: .
D: .
V: TRBV5-6
DNA: TGTGCCAGCAGCTCGACCGGGACTGGAGAAGTTAAGCAGTACTTC
CDR3: CASSSTGTGEVKQYF

J: TRBJ2-5
size: few
D: TRBD1
V: TRBV30
DNA: TGTGCCTGGAGTAGGACAGGGAGAGAGACCCAGTACTTC
CDR3: CAWSRTGRETQYF

J: TRBJ2-6
size: .
D: TRBD1
V: TRBV2
DNA: TGTGCCAGCAGTGAAGGGACAGGCGACAACGTCCTGACTTTC
CDR3: CASSEGTGDNVLTF

J: TRBJ1-1
size: once
D: .
V: TRBV2
DNA: TGTGCCAGCAGAATCGAAGAGGGCACTGAAGCTTTCTTT
CDR3: CASRIEEGTEAFF

J: TRBJ2-7
size: .
D: TRBD1
V: TRBV6-5
DNA: TGTGCCAGCAGTTATAAACCCGGGACAGGGGTTTACGAGCAGTACTTC
CDR3: CASSYKPGTGVYEQYF

J: TRBJ1-4
size: .
D: .
V: TRBV15
DNA: TGTGCCACCAGCAGAGACGGGGAAGGGAATGAAAAACTGTTTTTT
CDR3: CATSRDGEGNEKLFF

J: TRBJ1-2
size: .
D: .
V: TRBV4-1
DNA: TGCGCCAGCAGTCCTTGGACAGCCCAAACCTATGGCTACACCTTC
CDR3: CASSPWTAQTYGYTF

J: TRBJ2-5
size: .
D: TRBD1
V: TRBV27
DNA: TGTGCCAGCAGTACAGGGGCTGAGACCCAGTACTTC
CDR3: CASSTGAETQYF

J: TRBJ2-1
size: .
D: .
V: TRBV7-9
DNA: TGTGCCAGCAGCTTGAACGCGGGTAGCTCCTACAATGAGCAGTTCTTC
CDR3: CASSLNAGSSYNEQFF

J: TRBJ1-1
size: .
D: .
V: TRBV27
DNA: TGTGCCAGCAGTTTACAGGGGAGAAGGACTGAAGCTTTCTTT
CDR3: CASSLQGRRTEAFF

J: TRBJ2-5
size: .
D: TRBD2
V: TRBV6-1
DNA: TGTGCCAGCAGAGCGGGGGGGATAGAGACCCAGTACTTC
CDR3: CASRAGGIETQYF

J: TRBJ1-5
size: .
D: .
V: TRBV19
DNA: TGTGCCAGTAGTATAGATTTCAGTTCCAGCGGCAATCAGCCCCAGCATTTT
CDR3: CASSIDFSSSGNQPQHF

J: TRBJ1-3
size: few
D: .
V: TRBV6-5
DNA: TGTGCCAGCAGTTACGCGCGGGGATCTGGAAACACCATATATTTT
CDR3: CASSYARGSGNTIYF

J: TRBJ2-2
size: .
D: .
V: TRBV2
DNA: TGTGCCAGCAGTGAAATTAGCGGCGGGGAGCTGTTTTTT
CDR3: CASSEISGGELFF

J: TRBJ2-6
size: .
D: TRBD2
V: TRBV11-2
DNA: TGTGCCGTACTAGCGGGAGGGCCCTCTGGGGCCAACGTCCTGACTTTC
CDR3: CAVLAGGPSGANVLTF

J: TRBJ2-1
size: .
D: .
V: TRBV29-1
DNA: TGCAGCGTTGAGGGGGGGCGGCAGAATGAGCAGTTCTTC
CDR3: CSVEGGRQNEQFF

J: TRBJ1-2
size: .
D: .
V: TRBV2
DNA: TGTGCCAGCAGTGAAACCCAGTCTTACACCTTC
CDR3: CASSETQSYTF

J: TRBJ1-1
size: once
D: TRBD1
V: TRBV7-9
DNA: TGTGCCAGCAGCTTAGGGCCTCAGGGGGCCTCTGAAGCTTTCTTT
CDR3: CASSLGPQGASEAFF

J: TRBJ2-5
size: .
D: TRBD2
V: TRBV7-9
DNA: TGTGCCAGCAGCTTTAGACTAGCGGGTGTCCAAGAGACCCAGTACTTC
CDR3: CASSFRLAGVQETQYF

J: TRBJ1-5
size: .
D: .
V: TRBV10-2
DNA: TGCGCCAGCAGTGACTCGGGAAATCAGCCCCAGCATTTT
CDR3: CASSDSGNQPQHF

J: TRBJ2-7
size: .
D: TRBD1
V: TRBV5-1
DNA: TGCGCCAGCAGCCACGGACCGGGACAGTCCTACGAGCAGTACTTC
CDR3: CASSHGPGQSYEQYF

J: TRBJ2-2
size: .
D: TRBD2
V: TRBV7-9
DNA: TGTGCCAGCAGCTTATCTTTACGGGGGGCCGGGGAGCTGTTTTTT
CDR3: CASSLSLRGAGELFF

J: TRBJ2-7
size: .
D: .
V: TRBV5-1
DNA: TGCGCCAGCAGCTTGACAGGGTCTTCCTCGGGCGAGCAGTACTTC
CDR3: CASSLTGSSSGEQYF

J: TRBJ2-7
size: once
D: TRBD2
V: TRBV9
DNA: TGTGCCAGCAGCGGTAGCGGGGGCATTGGCTACGAGCAGTACTTC
CDR3: CASSGSGGIGYEQYF

J: TRBJ2-7
size: many
D: .
V: TRBV7-9
DNA: TGTGCCAGCAGCTATCTCGTGTCCGAGCAGTACTTC
CDR3: CASSYLVSEQYF

J: TRBJ2-5
size: .
D: TRBD1
V: TRBV28
DNA: TGTGCCAGCAGTGGATTTGGGACAGGGGACCAAGAGACCCAGTACTTC
CDR3: CASSGFGTGDQETQYF

J: TRBJ2-1
size: .
D: .
V: TRBV18
DNA: TGTGCCAGCTCACAGCACTCCGGGGGAGGTAATGAGCAGTTCTTC
CDR3: CASSQHSGGGNEQFF

J: TRBJ1-3
size: .
D: .
V: TRBV7-6
DNA: TGTGCCAGCAGCTTAACTGGCGGGGAGGTCGGAAACACCATATATTTT
CDR3: CASSLTGGEVGNTIYF

J: TRBJ2-5
size: few
D: TRBD1
V: TRBV30
DNA: TGTGCCTGGAGTCAACCGGGACAGCCACAAGAGACCCAGTACTTC
CDR3: CAWSQPGQPQETQYF

J: TRBJ2-2
size: once
D: TRBD1
V: TRBV2
DNA: TGTGCCAGCAGGGGACAGTTGAACACCGGGGAGCTGTTTTTT
CDR3: CASRGQLNTGELFF

J: TRBJ2-1
size: .
D: .
V: TRBV6-6
DNA: TGTGCCAGCAGTTACTTCGGGGTTGGCTCCTACAATGAGCAGTTCTTC
CDR3: CASSYFGVGSYNEQFF

J: TRBJ2-5
size: .
D: .
V: TRBV18
DNA: TGTGCCAGCTCACCCCTCGCTGACAGGAGATCGGCGGAGACCCAGTACTTC
CDR3: CASSPLADRRSAETQYF

J: TRBJ2-7
size: .
D: TRBD1
V: TRBV7-2
DNA: TGTGCCAGCAGCTTCCAAGGGGGCGACTACGAGCAGTACTTC
CDR3: CASSFQGGDYEQYF

J: TRBJ1-4
size: .
D: .
V: TRBV30
DNA: TGTGCCTGCCGTGGAAGGGGAAGTGAAAAACTGTTTTTT
CDR3: CACRGRGSEKLFF

J: TRBJ2-3
size: .
D: TRBD1
V: TRBV7-9
DNA: TGTGCCAGCAGCCTCGACAGGGGCACAGATACGCAGTATTTT
CDR3: CASSLDRGTDTQYF

J: TRBJ1-1
size: .
D: .
V: TRBV5-1
DNA: TGCGCCAGCAGCTTGGGTTGGAGCAACACTGAAGCTTTCTTT
CDR3: CASSLGWSNTEAFF

J: TRBJ2-7
size: .
D: .
V: TRBV18
DNA: TGTGCCAGCTCACCACTCGGGGAAGAGGAGCAGTACTTC
CDR3: CASSPLGEEEQYF

J: TRBJ2-7
size: .
D: TRBD2
V: TRBV4-3
DNA: TGCGCCAGCAGCCAAGGGCCCCGGGGTCTAGCGGGAGGGCCTACCTACGAGCAGTACTTC
CDR3: CASSQGPRGLAGGPTYEQYF

J: TRBJ2-1
size: .
D: .
V: TRBV30
DNA: TGTGCCTGGAGCCTAGCCGACTCCTACAATGAGCAGTTCTTC
CDR3: CAWSLADSYNEQFF

J: TRBJ1-1
size: .
D: .
V: TRBV28
DNA: TGTGCCAGCAGTTTACCCAACGGGGAAGCTTTCTTT
CDR3: CASSLPNGEAFF

J: TRBJ1-1
size: .
D: .
V: TRBV7-9
DNA: TGTGCCAGCAGCTCTACGGAGGGGACTGAAGCTTTCTTT
CDR3: CASSSTEGTEAFF

J: TRBJ2-1
size: .
D: .
V: TRBV27
DNA: TGTGCCAGCAGTAGACTAGTAGGGGGCCTCAATGAGCAGTTCTTC
CDR3: CASSRLVGGLNEQFF

J: TRBJ1-3
size: .
D: TRBD1
V: TRBV30
DNA: TGTGCCTGGGGTAGGGGGCTTGGAAACACCATATATTTT
CDR3: CAWGRGLGNTIYF

J: TRBJ1-3
size: .
D: .
V: TRBV7-9
DNA: TGTGCCAGCAGCTTATTTGACCTCGGAGCTTCTGGAAACACCATATATTTT
CDR3: CASSLFDLGASGNTIYF

J: TRBJ2-3
size: .
D: TRBD1
V: TRBV15
DNA: TGTGCCACCAGCAGATGGTCAGGGGGCGTCACAGATACGCAGTATTTT
CDR3: CATSRWSGGVTDTQYF

J: TRBJ1-2
size: .
D: TRBD1
V: TRBV2
DNA: TGTGCCAGCAGGGGGGCCGGACAGGGAAGCTATGGCTACACCTTC
CDR3: CASRGAGQGSYGYTF

J: TRBJ2-1
size: once
D: .
V: TRBV11-3
DNA: TGTGCCAGCAGCCTGGCGGGCAGGTACAATGAGCAGTTCTTC
CDR3: CASSLAGRYNEQFF

J: TRBJ1-4
size: .
D: TRBD1
V: TRBV19
DNA: TGTGCCTCCTCAGAACGGGGACAGGGGGTTGAAAAACTGTTTTTT
CDR3: CASSERGQGVEKLFF

J: TRBJ1-2
size: .
D: .
V: TRBV4-1
DNA: TGCGCCAGCAGCTTAACGGTGGCGGGTCAATCCTATGGCTACACCTTC
CDR3: CASSLTVAGQSYGYTF

J: TRBJ1-4
size: few
D: TRBD1
V: TRBV10-3
DNA: TGTGCCATCAGTGACCGACCGGACAGGGGAGGAAAACTGTTTTTT
CDR3: CAISDRPDRGGKLFF